The 22 T cell receptor beta chains presented below share a single source sample, sequenced in a study of T cells in localized non-small cell lung cancer. Clones were sequenced by immunoSEQ multiplex PCR, and TCRdb holds only the in-frame ones, with some missing. This sample carries some 30,000 clones, just under 80% of them seen once, and the ten largest clones take approximately 35%. The sequenced sample was peripheral blood, obtained before any cancer treatment. Receptor source: a male donor aged 60 or older with stage II squamous cell lung carcinoma.

The rearrangement uses TRBV7-4 and TRBJ2-7; 7 nucleotides match TRBD2. CDR3 length: 14 residues. CDR1 is SGHVT and CDR2 is SQSDAQ in the germline V gene. The V segment lost 5 bases and the J segment 2 bases; nucleotides outside the gene matches: 6. CDR3 sequence (DNA): TGTGCCAGCAGCCTCGAGCGGGACCCCTACGAGCAGTACTTC. This codes for CASSLERDPYEQYF.

This clone was detected a few times. V is TRBV28 and J is TRBJ1-1, with D uncertain. This CDR3 has 11 residues. V was pared by 7 bases and J by 0 bases, with 3 bases between. Germline V gene sequence: CDR1 MDHEN, CDR2 SYDVKM. CDR3 protein: CASNVNTEAFF. For the CDR3, the DNA is TGTGCCAGCAACGTGAACACTGAAGCTTTCTTT.

The chain uses TRBV5-1 and TRBJ2-7; 9 positions agree with TRBD2. The CDR3 spans 14 residues. Germline CDR1 reads SGHRS; CDR2 reads YFSETQ. V lost 4 bases and J lost 4; bases outside the gene matches: 6. CDR3 coding DNA: TGCGCCAGCAGCGCGGTAGCGGGAGTTTACGAGCAGTACTTC. Translated: CASSAVAGVYEQYF.

This CDR3 reads CASSPKVGQGWMNTEAFF. The CDR3 DNA reads TGTGCCAGCAGCCCCAAAGTCGGACAGGGATGGATGAACACTGAAGCTTTCTTT. The chain links TRBV14 to TRBJ1-1; 8 positions agree with TRBD1. V trimming: 4 bases; J trimming: 0 bases; junction bases outside the gene matches: 13. CDR1 is SGHDN and CDR2 is FVKESK in the germline V gene. The CDR3 covers 18 residues.

The rearrangement joins TRBV27 to TRBJ2-6; no clear D. This CDR3 comprises 17 residues. The germline CDR1 and CDR2 sequences are MNHEY and SMNVEV (reference sequence). Trimming removed 3 bases at V and 2 bases at J, with 14 bases between. The CDR3 loop reads CASSFTADTTGANVLTF. CDR3 DNA sequence: TGTGCCAGCAGTTTTACAGCCGATACCACTGGGGCCAACGTCCTGACTTTC.

The chain has TRBV6-1 and TRBJ2-1, with D possibly being TRBD2 (7 bases). The CDR3 covers 14 residues. The germline V gene encodes CDR1 MNHNS and CDR2 SASEGT. V lost 7 bases and J 6 bases, leaving 16 bases between the germline ends. The CDR3: CASTLGGAGNEQFF. CDR3 coding DNA: TGTGCCAGCACCCTGGGGGGGGCGGGCAATGAGCAGTTCTTC.

This chain links TRBV25-1 with TRBJ2-1; D is ambiguous. Trimming removed 6 bases from V and 7 bases from J, with 13 bases in between. Germline V gene lookup returns CDR1 MGHDK and CDR2 SYGVNS. The CDR3 runs to 13 residues. The DNA for the CDR3 is TGTGCCAGCAGCCTGGTAAGAACTAATGAGCAGTTCTTC. Translated: CASSLVRTNEQFF.

In this sample, this clone turned up a few times. This rearrangement joins TRBV18 to TRBJ1-2; D not resolved. The CDR3 loop spans 12 amino acids. Germline assignment: CDR1 KGHSH and CDR2 LQKENI. The V and J ends lost 4 bases and 7 bases respectively, with 10 bases between them. The CDR3 reads CASSREVVGYTF. The DNA of the CDR3 is TGTGCCAGCTCACGAGAAGTAGTTGGCTACACCTTC.

This clone showed up just a few times. The CDR3 spells CASSLDRTSQFF. The DNA of the CDR3 is TGTGCCAGCAGCTTAGATCGGACTAGTCAGTTCTTC. V and J are TRBV11-2 and TRBJ2-1, with 7 nucleotides matching TRBD2. This CDR3 has 12 amino acids. From germline, CDR1 is SGHAT and CDR2 FQNNGV. V was pared by 0 bases and J by 13 bases, with 3 bases of the junction left unmatched.

This chain connects TRBV12-5 to TRBJ2-3; TRBD1 matches 10 bases. Germline lookup yields CDR1 LGHNT and CDR2 FRNRAP. V shed 6 bases, J shed 4 bases, and the junction held 4 bases outside the gene matches. There are 14 residues in the CDR3. CDR3 nucleotides: TGTGCTAGTGGGACAGGGGGCCTTGCAGATACGCAGTATTTT. This sequence encodes CASGTGGLADTQYF.

V usage is TRBV30 and J usage is TRBJ1-1; D is uncertain. V lost 4 bases, J lost 4 bases, and 7 bases lay in between. Looked up from germline, CDR1 is GTSNPN and CDR2 is SVGIG (reference sequence). The CDR3 covers 11 residues. CDR3 bases: TGTGCCTGGACTCGCGGCACTGAAGCTTTCTTT. Its translation: CAWTRGTEAFF.

This chain links TRBV5-4 with TRBJ2-7; D may be TRBD2 (5 bases). This CDR3 has 14 residues. The germline V gene encodes CDR1 SGHNT and CDR2 YYREEE (reference sequence). V dropped 0 bases and J dropped 0 bases, with 7 bases sitting between them. The CDR3 protein is CASSLGTVSYEQYF. The DNA of the CDR3 is TGTGCCAGCAGCTTGGGGACTGTCTCCTACGAGCAGTACTTC.

At least ten counts were recorded for this clone. The chain couples TRBV5-1 to TRBJ2-7, with 9 bases aligning to TRBD2. Germline V lookup: CDR1 SGHRS, CDR2 YFSETQ. The CDR3 has 15 amino acids. V was pared by 5 bases and J by 4 bases, with 10 bases of the junction left unmatched. CDR3 in amino acids: CASRVMTSGTYEQYF. CDR3 in DNA: TGCGCCAGCAGGGTAATGACTAGCGGAACTTACGAGCAGTACTTC.

The chain couples TRBV4-3 to TRBJ2-1, with 8 bases matching TRBD1. CDR3 length equals 15 residues. Germline V gene lookup returns CDR1 LGHNA and CDR2 YSLEER. Trimming cost V 7 bases and J 7 bases; bases outside gene matches: 12. DNA of the CDR3: TGCGCCAGCATCCTCGGACAGGGCCAAAGGAATGAGCAGTTCTTC. Protein product: CASILGQGQRNEQFF.

The CDR3 sequence: CASSQAGNNSPLHF. The DNA for the CDR3 is TGTGCCAGCAGCCAAGCGGGGAATAATTCACCCCTCCACTTT. The chain carries TRBV5-4 and TRBJ1-6; D is ambiguous. Per germline, CDR1 SGHNT and CDR2 YYREEE (reference sequence). This CDR3 region has 14 residues. Trimming took off 4 bases at V and 5 bases at J, with 10 bases between the two ends.

The chain carries TRBV5-6 and TRBJ1-5, with unresolved D. Deletions cut 2 bases from V and 5 bases from J, with 5 bases between. There are 12 residues in the CDR3. Germline CDR1 SGHDT, CDR2 YYEEEE. This chain's CDR3 is CASSFWDQPQHF. CDR3 sequence (DNA): TGTGCCAGCAGCTTCTGGGATCAGCCCCAGCATTTT. The full variable domain, rest sourced from reference TRBV5-6 and TRBJ1-5, is DAGVTQSPTHLIKTRGQQVTLRCSPKSGHDTVSWYQQALGQGPQFIFQYYEEEERQRGNFPDRFSGHQFPNYSSELNVNALLLGDSALYLCASSFWDQPQHFGDGTRLSIL.

Only a few counts were recorded for this clone. V gene TRBV27 combines with J gene TRBJ2-1; D might be TRBD1 (10 bases). Germline CDR1 and CDR2: MNHEY and SMNVEV (reference sequence). Deletions cut 8 bases from V and 14 bases from J, with 25 bases between. CDR3 length equals 14 residues. CDR3 bases: TGTGCCAGCGGCCGGGACAGGGGTGGCGGGAGGGAGTTCTTC. This translates into CASGRDRGGGREFF.

This clone was observed a single time. The V gene is TRBV5-1, the J gene TRBJ1-6; a possible D gene is TRBD1 (6 bases). V lost 0 bases and J 2 bases, leaving 6 bases between the germline ends. Germline lookup yields CDR1 SGHRS and CDR2 YFSETQ. The CDR3 contains 15 residues. The CDR3 sequence: CASSLEGAYNSPLHF. CDR3 in DNA: TGCGCCAGCAGCTTGGAGGGGGCCTATAATTCACCCCTCCACTTT. Drawing the rest from reference TRBV5-1 and TRBJ1-6, the complete variable domain is KAGVTQTPRYLIKTRGQQVTLSCSPISGHRSVSWYQQTPGQGLQFLFEYFSETQRNKGNFPGRFSGRQFSNSRSEMNVSTLELGDSALYLCASSLEGAYNSPLHFGNGTRLTVT.

The rearrangement joins TRBV5-1 to TRBJ1-3; TRBD1 is a possible D gene (6 bases). V dropped 0 bases and J dropped 4 bases, with 14 bases sitting between them. The CDR3 covers 16 residues. Germline-derived CDR1 and CDR2 are SGHRS and YFSETQ. In DNA, the CDR3 is TGCGCCAGCAGCTTGGGGCTCACAGGGTCAGGAAACACCATATATTTT. It is translated as CASSLGLTGSGNTIYF.

The V call is TRBV28, the J call TRBJ1-2; D perhaps matches TRBD1 (5 bases). V shed 6 bases and J shed 8 bases, with 16 bases lying between them. The germline gives CDR1 MDHEN, CDR2 SYDVKM. The CDR3 runs to 13 residues. The CDR3 DNA sequence: TGTGCCAGCAGCGGGACGCCTGGATGGGGCTACACCTTC. As protein: CASSGTPGWGYTF.

The V gene is TRBV19, the J gene TRBJ2-7, with 10 bases identical to TRBD1. Trimming took 8 bases from V and 5 from J; bases not matched to a gene: 6. The germline V gene has CDR1 LNHDA and CDR2 SQIVND (reference sequence). This CDR3 is built from 13 residues. CDR3 residues: CASRDRGRHEQYF. The CDR3 bases are TGTGCCAGTCGAGACAGGGGGCGCCACGAGCAGTACTTC.

This clone was picked up many times. The rearrangement uses TRBV7-9 and TRBJ1-2; the D is unclear. The CDR3 length is 16 residues. V gave up 4 bases and J gave up 5 bases, with 20 bases separating them. Germline V gives CDR1 SEHNR, CDR2 FQNEAQ (reference sequence). CDR3 coding DNA: TGTGCCAGCAGCTCGGTTGCCGGCCGAGGAGGGTATGGCTACACCTTC. Translation gives CASSSVAGRGGYGYTF.